A single T cell receptor beta chain is shown here with its context. The target antigen is unknown. V lost 4 bases and J 2 bases, leaving 10 bases between the germline ends. Germline lookup yields CDR1 ENHRY and CDR2 SYGVKD. The CDR3 spans 14 residues. Each sample's TCRB immunosequencing used around 470 nanograms of biopsy DNA. Measured with immunoSEQ multiplex PCR; TCRdb has only the in-frame clones, and not every one. This repertoire shows some 2,600 clones, approximately 76% found once; its top ten account for under 15%. This entry belongs to a study of T cell repertoires in ileal Crohn's disease. Overall study findings and caveats: Compared with CD4 T cells, sorted CD8 cells carried more expanded clones. Compared with non-smokers, active smokers at surgery showed more clonal expansions.

Included were adult ileal or ileocolonic Crohn's patients indicated for ileocolonic resection. The sequence was collected from an adult with Crohn's disease. The sequenced material came from ileal tissue. The chain carries TRBV10-3 and TRBJ2-3; D remains ambiguous. CDR3 protein: CAISGGVTTDTQYF. For the CDR3, the DNA is TGTGCCATCAGTGGTGGAGTGACCACAGATACGCAGTATTTT.